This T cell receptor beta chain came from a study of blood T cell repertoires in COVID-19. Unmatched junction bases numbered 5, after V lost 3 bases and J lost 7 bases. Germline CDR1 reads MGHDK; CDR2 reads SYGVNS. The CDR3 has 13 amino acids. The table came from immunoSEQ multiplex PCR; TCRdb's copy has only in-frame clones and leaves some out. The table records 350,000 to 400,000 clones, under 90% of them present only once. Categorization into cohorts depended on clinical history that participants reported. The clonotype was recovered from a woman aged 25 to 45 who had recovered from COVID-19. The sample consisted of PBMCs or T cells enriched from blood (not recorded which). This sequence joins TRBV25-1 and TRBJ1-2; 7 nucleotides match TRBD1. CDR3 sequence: CASSERDRVGYTF. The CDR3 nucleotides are TGTGCCAGCAGTGAGCGAGACAGGGTTGGCTACACCTTC.